A single sample is the source of the 17 T cell receptor beta chains below, sequenced in a study of a mutant IDH1 vaccine in newly diagnosed glioma (dated by TCRdb to the early 2020s). The intended sense of this specimen's time point label: week 35, safety follow-up. Every vaccine dose consisted of 300 ug of a 20-mer mutant IDH1 peptide in Montanide, administered subcutaneously together with topical imiquimod. Preparation of the library involved the immunoSEQ multiplex PCR assay. TCRdb limited this immuneACCESS table to in-frame rearrangements with V and J called. A share of clones is missing; checked studies link under half to unresolved V genes, and the rest is unexplained. Within this sample are about 68,000 clones, with roughly 84% of them counted one time only. Clones ranked in the top ten supply roughly 12% of the sample. The antigens these receptors bind are not known. Here the sequenced sample was PBMCs, taken from a glioma patient whose treatment included an IDH1 peptide vaccine. The origin of the receptors is a man aged 18 to 29 with glioma.

The genes are TRBV7-6 and TRBJ2-2; TRBD1 is a possible D gene (5 bases). Trimming stripped 6 bases from V and 7 bases from J, with 9 bases between. Germline-derived CDR1 and CDR2 are SGHVS and FNYEAQ. CDR3 size: 12 residues. The CDR3 sequence is CASSLQGGELFF. CDR3 bases: TGTGCCAGCAGTCTCCAGGGCGGGGAGCTGTTTTTT.

The chain combines TRBV11-2 with TRBJ2-7; 14 bases map to TRBD2. CDR1 is SGHAT, CDR2 FQNNGV, per germline. Trimming cost V 9 bases and J 2 bases; bases outside gene matches: 6. There are 15 residues in the CDR3. As DNA, the CDR3 is TGTGCCAGTTGTCGGACTAGCGGGGGGACCTACGAGCAGTACTTC. It codes for CASCRTSGGTYEQYF.

This clone appeared a single time. The chain uses TRBV13 and TRBJ2-7; D call uncertain. The CDR3 totals 12 residues. Germline lookup yields CDR1 PRHDT and CDR2 FYEKMQ (reference sequence). V shed 5 bases and J shed 4 bases, with 9 bases lying between them. CDR3 region: CASSELRYEQYF. Here the CDR3 DNA reads TGTGCCAGCAGCGAACTCAGGTACGAGCAGTACTTC. Based on the CDR3 plus reference TRBV13 and TRBJ2-7, the full variable domain is AAGVIQSPRHLIKEKRETATLKCYPIPRHDTVYWYQQGPGQDPQFLISFYEKMQSDKGSIPDRFSAQQFSDYHSELNMSSLELGDSALYFCASSELRYEQYFGPGTRLTVT.

This clone was seen more than once but under ten times. The J gene is TRBJ1-1, the V gene TRBV28; D ambiguous. With 2 bases removed from V and 0 bases from J, the gap between germline ends came to 13 bases. CDR3 length: 16 amino acids. The germline V gene encodes CDR1 MDHEN and CDR2 SYDVKM. The CDR3 sequence: CASSLPLIRMNTEAFF. CDR3 in DNA: TGTGCCAGCAGTTTACCTTTGATAAGAATGAACACTGAAGCTTTCTTT.

V and J are TRBV25-1 and TRBJ1-1; D gene uncertain. Germline CDR1 and CDR2: MGHDK and SYGVNS. The CDR3 totals 18 residues. V shed 1 base and J shed 0 bases, with 18 bases lying between them. CDR3 residues: CASSELVGGSLLNTEAFF. CDR3 DNA: TGTGCCAGCAGTGAATTGGTAGGTGGTTCACTACTGAACACTGAAGCTTTCTTT.

In nucleotides, the CDR3 is TGTGCCAGTAGTCTACAGGGGGCGCACACTGAAGCTTTCTTT. Amino acids: CASSLQGAHTEAFF. V is TRBV19 and J is TRBJ1-1, with 9 positions matching TRBD1. The CDR3 is 14 residues long. The germline CDR1 and CDR2 sequences are LNHDA and SQIVND (reference sequence). The trim removed 5 bases at V and 3 bases at J, leaving 4 bases unmatched.

This chain uses TRBV18 with TRBJ1-2; 8 nucleotides align to TRBD1. Germline V gene sequence: CDR1 KGHSH, CDR2 LQKENI. The junction had 7 bases not matched to a gene; V was cut back by 6 bases and J by 7 bases. The CDR3 totals 13 residues. The CDR3 DNA follows: TGTGCCAGCTCCCCGGGACAGGTCTCTGGCTACACCTTC. It specifies CASSPGQVSGYTF.

The chain carries TRBV5-1 and TRBJ1-1; possibly TRBD1 for D (5 bases). The germline gives CDR1 SGHRS, CDR2 YFSETQ. Trimming cost V 3 bases and J 0 bases, with 9 bases left between them. The CDR3 loop spans 14 amino acids. The CDR3 nucleotides read TGCGCCAGCAGCTCGACAGTCATGAACACTGAAGCTTTCTTT. Residues: CASSSTVMNTEAFF.

In its sample, this clone was seen a few times. J is TRBJ1-1 and V is TRBV2; D is unclear. In germline, CDR1 is SNHLY, CDR2 FYNNEI. There are 14 residues in the CDR3. Deletions cut 7 bases from V and 0 bases from J, with 12 bases between. CDR3 DNA sequence: TGTGCCAGCAATTCGCGACGGGTGAACACTGAAGCTTTCTTT. This sequence encodes CASNSRRVNTEAFF.

This chain links TRBV30 with TRBJ2-7, with D perhaps TRBD2 (5 bases). Germline lookup yields CDR1 GTSNPN and CDR2 SVGIG (reference sequence). The CDR3 extends over 15 amino acids. Trimming took 0 bases from V and 6 from J, leaving 18 bases between them. The CDR3 reads CAWSVLIGRVPEQYF. The DNA for the CDR3 is TGTGCCTGGAGTGTACTAATCGGGCGGGTCCCCGAGCAGTACTTC.

V and J are TRBV4-3 and TRBJ1-1; D is uncertain. CDR3 length: 15 residues. Trimming removed 5 bases from V and 0 bases from J, with 13 bases in between. Germline V gene lookup returns CDR1 LGHNA and CDR2 YSLEER. CDR3 coding DNA: TGCGCCAGCAGCACCCAGCCAACGGTGAACACTGAAGCTTTCTTT. This codes for CASSTQPTVNTEAFF.

This rearrangement joins TRBV25-1 to TRBJ1-6, with TRBD1 identical over 12 bases. Per the germline V gene, CDR1 is MGHDK and CDR2 is SYGVNS. The CDR3 covers 15 residues. With 4 bases clipped from V and 10 bases from J, the junction kept 5 bases outside the gene matches. CDR3 nucleotides: TGTGCCAGCAGTGGGGCAGGGACAGGGGGCTCACCCCTCCACTTT. Translated: CASSGAGTGGSPLHF.

The chain is built from TRBV6-6 and TRBJ2-6, with a tentative D call TRBD2 (6 bases). Germline CDR1 MNHNY, CDR2 SVGAGI (reference sequence). The CDR3 consists of 16 residues. Trimming removed 8 bases from V and 0 bases from J, with 14 bases in between. The CDR3 sequence is CASCRGRGSGANVLTF. Written as DNA, the CDR3 is TGTGCCAGCTGTCGGGGGAGAGGCTCTGGGGCCAACGTCCTGACTTTC.

The CDR3 nucleotides are TGTGCCATCGGTTCATTAGGGACGAACACCGGGGAGCTGTTTTTT. This encodes CAIGSLGTNTGELFF. The chain uses TRBV19 and TRBJ2-2; the D is unclear. Trimming removed 10 bases from V and 0 bases from J, with 15 bases in between. This CDR3 comprises 15 residues. CDR1 LNHDA and CDR2 SQIVND come from the germline V gene (reference sequence).

This clone was detected a few times. The V call is TRBV6-5, the J call TRBJ2-7; TRBD1 aligns across 7 bases. From germline, CDR1 is MNHEY and CDR2 SVGAGI. Trimming removed 0 bases from V and 3 bases from J; junction bases left unmatched: 2. The CDR3 consists of 14 residues. CDR3: CASSYSQGYYEQYF. The CDR3 DNA is TGTGCCAGCAGTTACTCACAGGGGTACTACGAGCAGTACTTC.

The chain couples TRBV7-3 to TRBJ2-5; TRBD1 or TRBD2 may be the D gene (5 bases each). V was clipped by 5 bases and J by 0 bases, with 16 bases between them. The CDR3 extends over 16 amino acids. Germline V gene lookup returns CDR1 SGHTA and CDR2 FQGTGA. The CDR3 DNA reads as TGTGCCAGCAGCGTCACAGGACTGAACCACCAAGAGACCCAGTACTTC. Translation: CASSVTGLNHQETQYF.

This chain joins TRBV19 and TRBJ2-1, with TRBD2 matching over 11 bases. The CDR3 has 16 amino acids. The junction had 10 bases not matched to a gene; V was cut back by 5 bases and J by 7 bases. Per the germline V gene, CDR1 is LNHDA and CDR2 is SQIVND (reference sequence). The CDR3: CASSARTSGGGNEQFF. The CDR3 DNA is TGTGCCAGTAGTGCGCGTACTAGCGGGGGAGGGAATGAGCAGTTCTTC.